A selection of T cell receptor beta chains follows, all from one sample in a study of tumor-infiltrating lymphocytes in primary liver carcinoma. TCRdb processed the multiplex PCR reads anew with MiXCR; each CDR3 protein has one entry. The repertoire has roughly 100,000 distinct CDR3 sequences, 55% to 70% of them found once; the top ten carry over 9%. Sequencing input: liver tumor tissue from sampling region 5. The origin of the receptors is a woman in her fifties or sixties with primary liver carcinoma and hepatitis B virus infection. Each CDR3 is given with its conserved first and last residue. D genes are given only for firm matches. Clone size is given for some rows only: seen once, a few or many times, or a class if the clone is expanded.

d_call	clone_size	v_call	j_call	cdr3_aa	cdr3_nt
-	-	TRBV5-1	TRBJ2-1	CASSLFLSVPNYNEQFF	TGCGCCAGCAGCTTGTTCCTCTCGGTCCCTAATTACAATGAGCAGTTCTTC
TRBD2	once	TRBV11-3	TRBJ2-1	CASSAGQGGLAGGFKEQFF	TGTGCCAGCAGCGCCGGACAAGGGGGACTAGCAGGAGGATTCAAAGAGCAGTTCTTC
TRBD1	-	TRBV10-2	TRBJ2-5	CASSESTGGSLSEAQYF	TGCGCCAGCAGTGAGTCGACAGGGGGCAGTTTGAGTGAGGCCCAGTACTTC
TRBD1	-	TRBV6-6	TRBJ1-1	CVSRDRGGDTEAFF	TGTGTCAGCAGAGACAGGGGAGGGGACACTGAAGCTTTCTTT
-	-	TRBV7-9	TRBJ2-5	CASRTREYQETQYF	TGTGCCAGCAGAACACGGGAGTACCAAGAGACCCAGTACTTC
-	-	TRBV11-2	TRBJ1-1	CASSLGDRIRAEAFF	TGTGCCAGCAGCTTAGGTGATAGGATCCGCGCTGAAGCTTTCTTT
-	many	TRBV30	TRBJ2-7	CAWKRSGISYEQYF	TGTGCCTGGAAAAGGAGCGGAATCTCCTACGAGCAGTACTTC
-	many	TRBV4-1	TRBJ2-7	CASSQGGGRGSREQYF	TGCGCCAGCAGCCAAGGGGGGGGCAGGGGGTCTCGTGAGCAGTACTTC
-	-	TRBV5-1	TRBJ1-1	CASSLRQTNTETFF	TGCGCCAGCAGCTTGCGGCAGACGAACACTGAAACCTTCTTT
TRBD2	few	TRBV19	TRBJ2-3	CASSISLAGGTDTQYF	TGTGCCAGTAGTATATCGCTAGCGGGGGGAACAGATACGCAGTATTTT
-	-	TRBV11-3	TRBJ2-1	CASSTGSYNELFF	TGTGCCAGCAGTACCGGGAGCTACAATGAGCTGTTCTTC
-	once	TRBV29-1	TRBJ2-1	CSVGEFGGDEFF	TGCAGCGTTGGAGAGTTCGGGGGCGACGAGTTCTTC
-	-	TRBV5-1	TRBJ2-4	CASSLSTSDAVKNIQYF	TGCGCCAGCAGCTTATCTACAAGTGATGCGGTCAAAAACATTCAGTACTTC
TRBD2	-	TRBV6-6	TRBJ2-1	CASSLRAGGLGNEQFF	TGTGCCAGCAGCCTGAGAGCGGGAGGTCTGGGTAATGAGCAGTTCTTC
-	-	TRBV11-3	TRBJ2-2	CASSLGSRRTGELFF	TGTGCCAGCAGCCTAGGAAGTAGAAGAACCGGGGAGCTGTTTTTT
TRBD1	medium-sized	TRBV7-9	TRBJ2-7	CASSPWDQGADYEQYF	TGTGCCAGCAGCCCCTGGGATCAGGGGGCGGACTACGAGCAGTACTTC
-	-	TRBV6-5	TRBJ1-3	CASSRGNTMYF	TGTGCGAGCAGCCGGGGAAACACCATGTATTTT
TRBD2	-	TRBV4-1	TRBJ2-7	CASSPGVLGGYELYF	TGCGCCAGCAGCCCCGGGGTACTGGGAGGGTATGAGCTGTACTTC
-	few	TRBV6-5	TRBJ2-5	CASRRAQVAETQYF	TGTGCCAGCCGGAGGGCGCAGGTGGCGGAGACCCAGTACTTC
TRBD2	-	TRBV6-1	TRBJ2-5	CASSIRAGGLGLEAQYF	TGTGCCAGCAGTATTCGAGCGGGAGGGCTAGGCTTGGAGGCCCAGTACTTC
-	few	TRBV7-9	TRBJ2-7	CASSLRSAGGSYEQYF	TGTGCCAGCAGCTTGCGTTCTGCGGGTGGCTCCTACGAGCAGTACTTC
-	many	TRBV5-1	TRBJ2-4	CASSLSRYQGIGDIQYF	TGCGCCAGCAGCTTGTCCCGCTACCAGGGGATTGGGGACATTCAGTACTTC
TRBD1	-	TRBV28	TRBJ1-1	CVSSRTGTVNTEAFF	TGTGTCAGCAGCCGCACAGGGACAGTTAACACTGAAGCTTTCTTT
-	once	TRBV5-8	TRBJ1-5	CASSYRDAVASNQPQHF	TGTGCCAGCAGCTATCGCGATGCAGTGGCAAGCAATCAGCCCCAGCATTTT
TRBD1	many	TRBV5-1	TRBJ1-1	CASSSSTGITEAFF	TGCGCCAGCAGCAGCTCGACAGGGATCACTGAAGCTTTCTTT
-	-	TRBV6-5	TRBJ2-7	CASSLGGTPYEQYF	TGTGCCAGCAGCCTTGGTGGAACACCTTACGAGCAGTACTTC
-	many	TRBV5-6	TRBJ1-1	CASSWLRDTEAFF	TGTGCCAGCAGCTGGCTGAGAGACACTGAAGCTTTCTTT
-	many	TRBV4-2	TRBJ1-6	CASSQALGNSPLHF	TGTGCCAGCAGCCAGGCCCTTGGTAATTCACCCCTCCACTTT
-	-	TRBV11-2	TRBJ2-1	CDSSRLNPEVANEQSF	TGTGACAGCAGCCGACTGAACCCCGAGGTTGCCAATGAGCAGTCCTTC
-	many	TRBV28	TRBJ2-1	CASSSSTRSNF	TGTGCCAGCAGTTCATCGACCCGTTCAAACTTC
TRBD2	-	TRBV5-4	TRBJ2-6	CASSLGLAGGAGANVMTF	TGTGCCAGCAGTTTGGGCCTAGCGGGAGGAGCTGGGGCCAACGTCATGACTTTC
-	-	TRBV6-1	TRBJ2-5	CASRYWTDSQETKYF	TGTGCCAGCAGGTACTGGACCGACAGTCAAGAGACCAAGTACTTC
TRBD2	once	TRBV9	TRBJ2-5	CACSVAGRAGETQYF	TGTGCCTGCAGCGTAGCCGGGAGGGCCGGAGAGACCCAGTACTTC
TRBD1	-	TRBV12-3/TRBV12-4	TRBJ2-5	CASPGTGLKETQYF	TGTGCCAGCCCCGGGACAGGGCTGAAGGAGACCCAGTACTTC
-	-	TRBV7-2	TRBJ2-2	CASSGRLGSFTGELFF	TGTGCCAGCAGCGGCCGCTTAGGGAGCTTCACCGGGGAGCTGTTTTTT
-	-	TRBV11-2	TRBJ1-2	CASSFGPIDGYTF	TGTGCCAGCAGCTTCGGACCGATAGATGGCTACACCTTC
TRBD1	-	TRBV18	TRBJ2-6	CASSPLGLGQTLSGANVLTF	TGTGCCAGCTCACCACTTGGCTTGGGACAGACCCTCTCTGGGGCCAACGTCCTGACTTTC
-	many	TRBV30	TRBJ2-1	CAWGWAGPYNEQFF	TGTGCCTGGGGCTGGGCAGGGCCTTACAATGAGCAGTTCTTC
-	many	TRBV5-5	TRBJ2-1	CASSLRGAETNEQFF	TGTGCCAGCAGCTTGCGCGGGGCTGAAACCAATGAGCAGTTCTTC
-	-	TRBV6-6	TRBJ2-7	CASSYSRAFTSAYEQYF	TGTGCCAGCAGTTACTCGAGGGCCTTCACGAGCGCCTACGAGCAGTACTTC
TRBD1	-	TRBV7-8	TRBJ1-2	CTSSPDRERHTF	TGTACCAGCAGCCCGGACAGGGAACGTCACACCTTC
-	-	TRBV11-2	TRBJ2-1	CAISLGTSYNGQFF	TGTGCTATCAGCTTAGGAACCTCCTACAATGGGCAGTTCTTC
TRBD2	-	TRBV6-1	TRBJ2-1	CATKAGGSYYEQFF	TGTGCCACCAAAGCGGGGGGCTCCTACTATGAGCAGTTCTTC
TRBD2	-	TRBV12-3/TRBV12-4	TRBJ2-3	CASSTGLQSLVDTQYF	TGTGCCAGCAGCACGGGACTACAGTCACTTGTAGATACGCAGTATTTT
TRBD2	-	TRBV29-1	TRBJ2-1	CGASGTGGRGYEQFF	TGCGGCGCCAGCGGGACTGGCGGGAGGGGGTATGAGCAGTTCTTC
-	many	TRBV4-1	TRBJ1-1	CASSQGDTLNTEAFF	TGCGCCAGCAGCCAAGGGGACACTCTGAACACTGAAGCTTTCTTT
-	-	TRBV28	TRBJ2-1	CASIPQPVGYNEQFF	TGTGCCAGCATTCCTCAACCCGTAGGTTACAATGAGCAGTTCTTC
TRBD2	-	TRBV11-2	TRBJ2-3	CASNSLGTSGSTDTQYF	TGTGCCAGTAACTCCCTGGGGACTAGCGGGAGTACAGATACGCAGTATTTT
-	many	TRBV28	TRBJ2-3	CASSTRKGTPDTQYF	TGTGCCAGCAGTACTCGGAAAGGGACGCCAGATACGCAGTATTTT
-	-	TRBV29-1	TRBJ2-5	CSVELRGDIGETRYF	TGCAGCGTTGAACTCAGGGGGGATATTGGAGAGACCCGATACTTC